These 23 T cell receptor beta chains originate from one sample sequenced in a study of radiotherapy plus CTLA-4 blockade in lung cancer. Some clones are missing from TCRdb's copy, which holds only in-frame ones; the method was immunoSEQ multiplex PCR. The sample lists about 88,000 clones; roughly 78% were seen once. The sample here was peripheral blood, taken from a patient treated with radiotherapy plus ipilimumab. The receptors here all came from a human donor with non-small cell lung cancer that progressed on radiotherapy plus ipilimumab.

The chain is built from TRBV28 and TRBJ1-4; weak D call: TRBD1 (6 bases). With 5 bases removed from V and 4 bases from J, the gap between germline ends came to 11 bases. This CDR3 is 14 amino acids long. Germline V CDR1 and CDR2: MDHEN, SYDVKM. Here the CDR3 reads CASSQGSSNEKLFF. As DNA, the CDR3 is TGTGCCAGCAGTCAGGGGAGTAGTAATGAAAAACTGTTTTTT.

The rearrangement uses TRBV9 and TRBJ1-4; no reliable D call. Germline V CDR1 and CDR2: SGDLS, YYNGEE. The CDR3 totals 14 residues. Trimming shortened V by 0 bases and J by 0 bases, and 3 bases separated the two germline ends. The CDR3 region has the DNA TGTGCCAGCAGCGTAGCCGCAACTAATGAAAAACTGTTTTTT. It is translated as CASSVAATNEKLFF.

The chain recombines TRBV9 with TRBJ2-2, with D uncertain. V lost 0 bases to trimming and J lost 5 bases, with 5 bases between them. The germline V gene has CDR1 SGDLS and CDR2 YYNGEE. The CDR3 totals 13 residues. The CDR3 loop is CASSVAVTGELFF. The CDR3 DNA follows: TGTGCCAGCAGCGTAGCGGTAACCGGGGAGCTGTTTTTT.

This clone was seen more than once but under ten times. The V and J genes are TRBV10-3 and TRBJ1-1; D is unresolved. The CDR3 totals 13 residues. Trimming shortened V by 3 bases and J by 0 bases, and 5 bases separated the two germline ends. Germline V lookup: CDR1 ENHRY, CDR2 SYGVKD. The CDR3 here is CAISDGMNTEAFF. In nucleotides, the CDR3 is TGTGCCATCAGTGATGGGATGAACACTGAAGCTTTCTTT.

The rearrangement uses TRBV28 and TRBJ2-2, with D hard to call. Per germline, CDR1 MDHEN and CDR2 SYDVKM. Trimming took off 3 bases at V and 1 base at J, with 12 bases between the two ends. CDR3 length: 16 amino acids. The CDR3 loop reads CASSFRTSLNTGELFF. The CDR3 DNA reads as TGTGCCAGCAGTTTTAGAACATCACTGAACACCGGGGAGCTGTTTTTT.

A single count supports this clone. This chain joins TRBV9 and TRBJ2-1; D is unclear. Germline CDR1 reads SGDLS; CDR2 reads YYNGEE. V was pared by 0 bases and J by 5 bases, with 15 bases between. This CDR3 is built from 16 residues. The CDR3 DNA reads as TGTGCCAGCAGCGTAGCTGAGACAACTTTTAACAATGAGCAGTTCTTC. Its translation is CASSVAETTFNNEQFF.

The chain employs TRBV5-1 and TRBJ2-1; 8 bases map to TRBD2. Unmatched junction bases numbered 6, after V lost 3 bases and J lost 7 bases. Germline-derived CDR1 and CDR2 are SGHRS and YFSETQ. CDR3 length: 14 amino acids. CDR3 nucleotide sequence: TGCGCCAGCAGCTCGGTGGCTAGCGGGAATGAGCAGTTCTTC. It is translated as CASSSVASGNEQFF.

The chain links TRBV15 to TRBJ2-2; 7 nucleotides align to TRBD2. Looked up from germline, CDR1 is LNHNV and CDR2 is YYDKDF (reference sequence). The CDR3 is 17 residues long. The V gene end was trimmed by 0 bases and the J gene end by 0 bases; junction bases not matched to a gene: 4. DNA of the CDR3: TGTGCCACCAGCAGAGACCGGGCGGGAGCGAACACCGGGGAGCTGTTTTTT. It is translated as CATSRDRAGANTGELFF.

The V call is TRBV18, the J call TRBJ2-2; D remains ambiguous. Germline V gene sequence: CDR1 KGHSH, CDR2 LQKENI. The CDR3 length is 14 residues. Trimming pared 2 bases from V and 2 bases from J, leaving 6 bases between. The CDR3 protein is CASSPFENTGELFF. Written as DNA, the CDR3 is TGTGCCAGCTCACCATTCGAAAACACCGGGGAGCTGTTTTTT.

The chain joins TRBV7-2 to TRBJ2-7; D may be TRBD1 (8 bases). Germline lookup yields CDR1 SGHTA and CDR2 FQGNSA. CDR3 length: 16 residues. V was pared by 5 bases and J by 4 bases, with 21 bases between. As DNA, the CDR3 is TGTGCCAGCAGCCCTGGGGGGGGACAGGTGCTTTACGAGCAGTACTTC. This translates into CASSPGGGQVLYEQYF.

About this clone itself: Because the CDR3 is missing its conserved closing phenylalanine or tryptophan, this is likely a read error. V gene TRBV29-1 combines with J gene TRBJ2-7, with 8 nucleotides matching TRBD1. Germline V lookup: CDR1 SQVTM, CDR2 ANQGSEA. V gave up 6 bases and J gave up 1 base; unmatched junction bases: 5. This CDR3 has 13 amino acids. The DNA for the CDR3 is TGCAGCGTGAGGGGACAGGCTTCCTACGAGCAGTACATC. Protein sequence: CSVRGQASYEQYI.

The CDR3 bases are TGTGCCAGCAGTCTCGGGGCCGAGCAGTACTTC. It encodes CASSLGAEQYF. The chain uses TRBV6-5 and TRBJ2-7; possibly TRBD1 or TRBD2 for D (5 bases each). CDR3 size: 11 residues. Trimming pared 5 bases from V and 6 bases from J, leaving 8 bases between. Per germline, CDR1 MNHEY and CDR2 SVGAGI.

The CDR3 bases are TGTGCCAGCAGCCCGGGGACCTCGGATACGCAGTATTTT. Residues: CASSPGTSDTQYF. The J gene is TRBJ2-3, the V gene TRBV7-9; either TRBD1 or TRBD2 may supply D (5 bases each). The germline V gene has CDR1 SEHNR and CDR2 FQNEAQ (reference sequence). The CDR3 length is 13 residues. Trimming shortened V by 5 bases and J by 6 bases, and 12 bases separated the two germline ends.

Worth noting for this clone: At one of its ends the junction is not consistent with the germline gene, which may arise from a read error. This chain joins TRBV28 and TRBJ2-7; possibly TRBD2 for D (6 bases). The CDR3 runs 15 residues. Germline assignment: CDR1 MDHEN and CDR2 SYDVKM. The CDR3 DNA reads TGTGCCAGCAGTGTCAAGCGGGCGTCTTTTACGACGAGGGACTTC. Its protein product is CASSVKRASFTTRDF.

This clone was recorded at least ten times. This CDR3 is also generated by other DNA sequences in the sample. The V and J genes are TRBV28 and TRBJ1-1; D call uncertain. Trimming stripped 3 bases from V and 7 bases from J, with 6 bases between. There are 11 residues in the CDR3. Looked up from germline, CDR1 is MDHEN and CDR2 is SYDVKM. The CDR3 nucleotides are TGTGCCAGCAGTTTTCCGGGTGAAGCTTTCTTT. This translates into CASSFPGEAFF.

This clone was recorded a few times. The J gene is TRBJ1-1, the V gene TRBV5-5, with D perhaps matching TRBD1 (5 bases). This CDR3 has 14 amino acids. CDR1 and CDR2 (germline): SGHKS, YYEKEE (reference sequence). Trimming took off 0 bases at V and 4 bases at J, with 10 bases between the two ends. In DNA, the CDR3 is TGTGCCAGCAGCTTGGGTTCAGGGCCCACTGAAGCTTTCTTT. This codes for CASSLGSGPTEAFF.

The rearrangement joins TRBV2 to TRBJ1-5; D remains unclear. The CDR3 has 13 amino acids. Between the trimmed V and J ends, which lost 6 bases and 2 bases, there was a span of 8 bases. CDR1 SNHLY and CDR2 FYNNEI come from the germline V gene. The CDR3 sequence is CASRDVGNQPQHF. CDR3 bases: TGTGCCAGCAGGGATGTAGGCAATCAGCCCCAGCATTTT.

The gene calls are TRBV7-2 and TRBJ1-4, with 10 bases aligning to TRBD1. This CDR3 comprises 16 residues. J lost 8 bases, V lost 4 bases, and 10 bases had no gene match. Germline lookup yields CDR1 SGHTA and CDR2 FQGNSA. Here the CDR3 reads CASSSQRDRGREKLFF. The CDR3, as DNA: TGTGCCAGCAGCTCTCAAAGGGACAGGGGTAGAGAAAAACTGTTTTTT.

This chain joins TRBV18 and TRBJ2-5; 9 bases are shared with TRBD1. Germline V gene data show CDR1 as KGHSH and CDR2 as LQKENI. The J segment lost 5 bases and the V segment lost 4 bases, leaving 5 bases of the junction unmatched. The CDR3 totals 14 residues. This CDR3 reads CASSLTGQGETQYF. CDR3 bases: TGTGCCAGCTCACTAACCGGACAGGGGGAGACCCAGTACTTC.

The CDR3 protein is CASSLSVFGTSSGNTIYF. The CDR3 DNA reads as TGTGCCAGCAGCTTAAGTGTCTTCGGGACAAGCTCTGGAAACACCATATATTTT. The chain is built from TRBV7-8 and TRBJ1-3; the D gene is possibly TRBD1 (6 bases). The length of the CDR3 is 18 residues. The germline CDR1 and CDR2 sequences are SGHVS and FQNEAQ. V gave up 2 bases and J gave up 0 bases, with 17 bases separating them.

V gene TRBV10-3 combines with J gene TRBJ1-5; tentatively, D is TRBD1 (5 bases). The CDR3 extends over 13 amino acids. The ends were cut back, 2 bases at V and 5 bases at J, with 7 bases in the middle. Germline-derived CDR1 and CDR2 are ENHRY and SYGVKD. The CDR3 DNA is TGTGCCATCAGTGAGCTAGGGGATCAGCCCCAGCATTTT. Protein product: CAISELGDQPQHF.

This rearrangement joins TRBV2 to TRBJ1-1; a weak D match, TRBD1 (6 bases). The CDR3 extends over 13 amino acids. Germline values: CDR1 SNHLY, CDR2 FYNNEI. V was trimmed by 10 bases and J by 4 bases, leaving 16 bases between them. The CDR3 DNA sequence: TGTGCCATGGATCAGGGGATGGGCACTGAAGCTTTCTTT. It yields the protein CAMDQGMGTEAFF.

This sequence joins TRBV5-1 and TRBJ2-1, with D perhaps matching TRBD1 (6 bases). The ends were cut back, 0 bases at V and 3 bases at J, with 10 bases in the middle. This CDR3 contains 15 residues. The germline CDR1 and CDR2 sequences are SGHRS and YFSETQ. Here the CDR3 reads CASSLVQGIYNEQFF. The CDR3 DNA sequence: TGCGCCAGCAGCTTGGTTCAGGGGATCTACAATGAGCAGTTCTTC.